A selection of T cell receptor beta chains follows, all from one sample in a study of cytomegalovirus exposure and HLA in healthy donors. Only in-frame clones appear in the TCRdb table, and some are missing; sequencing was by immunoSEQ multiplex PCR. The table shows 110,000 to 150,000 clones, with around 82% occurring only once. Material: PBMCs. The receptors were gathered from a young man in good health and CMV-seropositive. Each CDR3 is given with its conserved first and last residue. D genes are given only for firm matches. Not every row has a clone size; where given, it reads once, few, many or a size class.

J gene: TRBJ1-1; clone size: few; V gene: TRBV28; D gene: .; CDR3 DNA: TGTGCCAGCAGCCGTAACAGAAACACTGAAGCTTTCTTT; CDR3 protein: CASSRNRNTEAFF
J gene: TRBJ1-2; clone size: .; V gene: TRBV19; D gene: .; CDR3 DNA: TGTGCCAGTAGTATAGCCAGGGGAGGGTATGGCTACACCTTC; CDR3 protein: CASSIARGGYGYTF
J gene: TRBJ1-5; clone size: few; V gene: TRBV6-6; D gene: .; CDR3 DNA: TGTGCCAGCAGCCCACAGGGCAATCAGCCCCAGCATTTT; CDR3 protein: CASSPQGNQPQHF
J gene: TRBJ2-7; clone size: .; V gene: TRBV28; D gene: TRBD1; CDR3 DNA: TGTGCCAGCATAGACAGGGGGCCGGCCGAGCAGTACTTC; CDR3 protein: CASIDRGPAEQYF
J gene: TRBJ2-5; clone size: once; V gene: TRBV30; D gene: TRBD2; CDR3 DNA: TGTGCCAGGTTAGCGGGAGAAGAGACCCAGTACTTC; CDR3 protein: CARLAGEETQYF
J gene: TRBJ2-2; clone size: .; V gene: TRBV4-1; D gene: TRBD2; CDR3 DNA: TGCGCCAGCAGCCAAGGGGGGGGTGGGGACACCGGGGAGCTGTTTTTT; CDR3 protein: CASSQGGGGDTGELFF
J gene: TRBJ2-7; clone size: .; V gene: TRBV15; D gene: .; CDR3 DNA: TGTGCCACCAGCAGGGACAGTTCGTCCGAGCAGTACTTC; CDR3 protein: CATSRDSSSEQYF
J gene: TRBJ1-2; clone size: once; V gene: TRBV29-1; D gene: .; CDR3 DNA: TGCAGCGTTGATCAGGGTGGCTACACCTTC; CDR3 protein: CSVDQGGYTF
J gene: TRBJ1-2; clone size: .; V gene: TRBV27; D gene: .; CDR3 DNA: TGTGCCAGCAGTTCAATTACAGGGTGGGACTATGGCTACACCTTC; CDR3 protein: CASSSITGWDYGYTF
J gene: TRBJ1-1; clone size: .; V gene: TRBV4-1; D gene: .; CDR3 DNA: TGCGCCAGCAGCTCCACGGGACAACTTAGGAACACTGAAGCTTTCTTT; CDR3 protein: CASSSTGQLRNTEAFF
J gene: TRBJ1-5; clone size: .; V gene: TRBV4-2; D gene: .; CDR3 DNA: TGTGCCAGCAGCCAAGATGCCAGGCCCAAACAGCCCCAGCATTTT; CDR3 protein: CASSQDARPKQPQHF
J gene: TRBJ2-7; clone size: .; V gene: TRBV4-1; D gene: .; CDR3 DNA: TGCGCCAGCAGCGCCCACGGGGTTGGCGAGCAGTACTTC; CDR3 protein: CASSAHGVGEQYF
J gene: TRBJ2-2; clone size: .; V gene: TRBV19; D gene: .; CDR3 DNA: TGTGCCAGTAGCCCTAACACCGGGGAGCTGTTTTTT; CDR3 protein: CASSPNTGELFF
J gene: TRBJ2-3; clone size: .; V gene: TRBV4-2; D gene: .; CDR3 DNA: TGTGCCAGCAGCCTTTCGGGGGGCGGGGCGGTAGGAGATACGCAGTATTTT; CDR3 protein: CASSLSGGGAVGDTQYF
J gene: TRBJ1-1; clone size: .; V gene: TRBV4-1; D gene: TRBD1; CDR3 DNA: TGCGCCAGCAGCCAAGATTTCCTGGGCAGGGGGGCGACTGAAGCTTTCTTT; CDR3 protein: CASSQDFLGRGATEAFF
J gene: TRBJ2-3; clone size: .; V gene: TRBV2; D gene: .; CDR3 DNA: TGTGCCAGCAATGTGCAGGTTCAGGATACGCAGTATTTT; CDR3 protein: CASNVQVQDTQYF
J gene: TRBJ1-5; clone size: .; V gene: TRBV28; D gene: .; CDR3 DNA: TGTGCCAGCAGCTATCAGCCCCAGCATTTT; CDR3 protein: CASSYQPQHF
J gene: TRBJ2-6; clone size: .; V gene: TRBV29-1; D gene: TRBD1; CDR3 DNA: TGCAGCGTTGAACCCCTTCTCCAGGGGGCACCTGGGGCCAACGTCCTGACTTTC; CDR3 protein: CSVEPLLQGAPGANVLTF
J gene: TRBJ2-6; clone size: .; V gene: TRBV15; D gene: .; CDR3 DNA: TGTGCCACCAGCAGAGATCCGCCTAGGACAGACAAATCTGGGGCCAACGTCCTGACTTTC; CDR3 protein: CATSRDPPRTDKSGANVLTF
J gene: TRBJ2-7; clone size: .; V gene: TRBV5-6; D gene: .; CDR3 DNA: TGTGCCAGCAGCTACAGTCTGAGTCCCGAGCAGTACTTC; CDR3 protein: CASSYSLSPEQYF